Included here is one T cell receptor beta chain sequence, with context. Antigen unknown. This PCR relied on a set of 60 Vbeta primers and 13 Jbeta primers. TCRdb's copy holds only in-frame clones and misses some; the assay was immunoSEQ multiplex PCR. The sample has more than 140,000 clones; roughly 77% are singletons. The sample originates from a study of cytomegalovirus exposure and HLA in healthy donors. Trimming stripped 1 base from V and 6 bases from J, with 13 bases between. Germline V gives CDR1 SGHVS, CDR2 FQNEAQ. The length of the CDR3 is 15 residues. These donors counted as nominally healthy when sampled, but unrecorded immune exposures were likely. Broader study findings: The classifier reportedly diagnosed cytomegalovirus status with high specificity and sensitivity. Immune exposure data for these donors was limited to CMV serostatus. Productive rates of about 90% or about 30% were seen for most TCR beta V segments in an earlier analysis.

Material for sequencing was PBMCs. This clonotype was obtained from a man aged 35 to 55 in good health and CMV-seronegative. The J gene is TRBJ2-1, the V gene TRBV7-8, with D possibly matching TRBD1 (5 bases). The CDR3 DNA reads TGTGCCAGCAGCTTAGGGGCAGGGCTCATCAATGAGCAGTTCTTC. It yields the protein CASSLGAGLINEQFF. The full variable domain, in which reference TRBV7-8 and TRBJ2-1 provide the parts outside the CDR3, is GAGVSQSPRYKVAKRGQDVALRCDPISGHVSLFWYQQALGQGPEFLTYFQNEAQLDKSGLPSDRFFAERPEGSVSTLKIQRTQQEDSAVYLCASSLGAGLINEQFFGPGTRLTVL.